These T cell receptor beta chains were read from a single sample in a study of CD8+ T cells in alopecia areata. Sequenced by immunoSEQ multiplex PCR; TCRdb stores in-frame clones only, minus some. The sample includes more than 110,000 clones, about 59% of them seen just once. The specimen was CD8+ T cells sorted from blood, collected at week 4, from a patient treated with tofacitinib. The receptors here all came from a human donor with alopecia areata. Both conserved end residues are part of each CDR3. Each record gives: J gene, D gene, V gene, CDR3 protein. D genes are given only for firm matches.

TRBJ2-5	TRBD1	TRBV7-2	CASSLNRDRGDLETQYF
TRBJ2-7	.	TRBV7-3	CASSLWAGYEQYF
TRBJ2-5	TRBD1	TRBV7-7	CASSLRTGRGGETQYF
TRBJ2-3	TRBD2	TRBV27	CASSPTFPGLATDTQYF
TRBJ1-5	.	TRBV30	CAWSVRGAGNQPQHF
TRBJ2-5	.	TRBV15	CATSGQQETQYF
TRBJ1-6	.	TRBV18	CASSPQQWGDSPLHF
TRBJ1-2	.	TRBV29-1	CSVIFQGVAGYTF
TRBJ2-3	.	TRBV7-9	CAGSTGERDTQYF
TRBJ2-1	.	TRBV7-9	CASSWGLTGDNEQFF
TRBJ2-7	.	TRBV29-1	CSVEASVRGFYEQYF
TRBJ2-7	TRBD2	TRBV13	CASSHASGGPREQYF
TRBJ2-7	.	TRBV30	CAWTGPAYEQYF
TRBJ1-6	.	TRBV4-3	CASSHNSPLHF
TRBJ1-1	.	TRBV6-6	CASTNRDINTEAFF
TRBJ2-7	.	TRBV5-1	CASSLSSLSYEQYF
TRBJ1-6	.	TRBV30	CAWILEGHNSPLHF
TRBJ2-7	.	TRBV6-5	CASSYSAEQYF
TRBJ2-7	.	TRBV29-1	CSATVVAYEQYF
TRBJ2-1	TRBD2	TRBV5-1	CASSLSGGTYNEQFF
TRBJ1-5	TRBD1	TRBV10-3	CAIRGQGDDQPQHF
TRBJ1-2	TRBD1	TRBV27	CASSFSRTGGAIGYTF
TRBJ1-4	TRBD1	TRBV7-9	CASSTLQGKNEKLFF
TRBJ2-1	.	TRBV5-6	CASSLVRGEQFF
TRBJ2-5	.	TRBV15	CATSRDTRTPNSETQYF
TRBJ2-7	TRBD1	TRBV30	CAWSVARGLDEQYF
TRBJ1-1	.	TRBV6-5	CASSYGAGAVPEAFF
TRBJ2-5	TRBD1	TRBV5-6	CASSFGTGAETQYF
TRBJ2-7	TRBD1	TRBV27	CASSFGTGEPYEQYF
TRBJ2-5	.	TRBV18	CASSPLSRETQYF
TRBJ2-7	TRBD2	TRBV7-9	CASSSLAGESEQYF
TRBJ1-5	.	TRBV6-5	CASSYSLEGDQPQHF
TRBJ2-7	.	TRBV30	CAWNSGTYERYF
TRBJ2-7	.	TRBV11-2	CASSLAQDYEQYF
TRBJ1-2	.	TRBV27	CASSYQGLANYGYTF
TRBJ2-2	.	TRBV5-1	CASREGNGELFF
TRBJ2-7	.	TRBV5-6	CASSGISTGYAYEQYF
TRBJ2-3	TRBD2	TRBV5-6	CASSGEQGGPSTDTQYF
TRBJ1-4	.	TRBV20-1	CSARVKEKLFF
TRBJ2-7	TRBD1	TRBV7-8	CAWTPGTGVQEQYF
TRBJ1-5	.	TRBV5-1	CASSWGGVNQPQHF
TRBJ2-1	.	TRBV29-1	CSGAANEQFF
TRBJ1-5	.	TRBV30	CAWSVEGNEPQHF
TRBJ1-1	.	TRBV30	CAWSPVQNAEAFF
TRBJ1-4	TRBD1	TRBV27	CASSSPEDRGRGLFF
TRBJ1-5	.	TRBV27	CASSLSPGYNQPQHF
TRBJ2-7	.	TRBV5-6	CASSLEVDEQYF
TRBJ1-1	.	TRBV13	CASSPGFFPTEAFF
TRBJ2-5	TRBD2	TRBV2	CASSAGTSDREETQYF
TRBJ2-5	.	TRBV7-7	CASSLYKEEETQYF
TRBJ1-1	.	TRBV29-1	CSAGEGVMNTEAFF
TRBJ1-4	.	TRBV4-3	CASSQDGVGPNEKLFF
TRBJ1-5	.	TRBV30	CAWSEVSGDQPQHF
TRBJ1-2	.	TRBV10-3	CAISEGTVDTYGYTF
TRBJ2-1	TRBD2	TRBV7-3	CASSFASGGPNEQFF
TRBJ1-6	.	TRBV2	CASILTGSSYNSPLHF
TRBJ2-7	TRBD2	TRBV6-5	CASNGGEAYEQYF